The clone carrying this T cell receptor (beta chain) came up a few times. Its antigen remains unidentified. The data derive from a study of T cell repertoires in aging, cancer and after chemotherapy. Regarding the study as a whole: Healthy donors lost TCR diversity with age mainly through richness, cancer patients through richness and evenness.

The V gene's germline CDR1 is MNHEY and CDR2 SVGEGT. V lost 8 bases and J 2 bases, leaving 19 bases between the germline ends. The CDR3 has 16 residues. Amplification of TCR beta used genomic DNA extracted from peripheral blood. Multiplex touch-down PCR with TRB-A/B primers amplified rearranged V-D-J TRB sequences. TCRdb used MiXCR to reprocess the multiplex PCR reads, holding one entry per CDR3 protein. The profile covers about 5,700 distinct CDR3 sequences, with less than 50% appearing a single time and roughly 50% taken by the ten largest. The J gene is TRBJ1-5, the V gene TRBV6-2 or TRBV6-3, with D uncertain. Sample: blood. This receptor was identified in a human donor in good health. The CDR3 nucleotides are TGTGCCAGCTGGACGACGAAGGGAAGCGGCAATCAGCCCCAGCATTTT. Translation gives CASWTTKGSGNQPQHF.